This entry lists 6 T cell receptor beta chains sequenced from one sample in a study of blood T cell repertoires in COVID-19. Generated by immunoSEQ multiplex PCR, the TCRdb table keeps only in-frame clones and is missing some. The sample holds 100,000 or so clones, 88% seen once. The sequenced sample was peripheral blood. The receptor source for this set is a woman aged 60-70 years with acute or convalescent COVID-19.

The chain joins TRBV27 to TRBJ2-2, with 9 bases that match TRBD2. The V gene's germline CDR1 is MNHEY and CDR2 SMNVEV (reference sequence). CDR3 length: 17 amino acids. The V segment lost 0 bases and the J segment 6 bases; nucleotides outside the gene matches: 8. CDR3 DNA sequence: TGTGCCAGCAGTTTATCAGTAGGTAGCGGGAGCCCCGGGGAGCTGTTTTTT. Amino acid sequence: CASSLSVGSGSPGELFF.

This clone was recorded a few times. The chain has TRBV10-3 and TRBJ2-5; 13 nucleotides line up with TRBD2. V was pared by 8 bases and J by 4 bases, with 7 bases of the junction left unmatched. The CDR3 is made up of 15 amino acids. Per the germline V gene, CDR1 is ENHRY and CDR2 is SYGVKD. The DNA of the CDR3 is TGTGCCATCGCCCAGTGGACTAGCGGGAGAGAGACCCAGTACTTC. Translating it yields CAIAQWTSGRETQYF.

The CDR3 region has the DNA TGTGCCAGCAGCAAAGCCGAGGGTCTTGAAGCTTTCTTT. Its translation is CASSKAEGLEAFF. This sequence joins TRBV21-1 and TRBJ1-1. TRBV21-1 is described as a pseudogene. This CDR3 has 13 amino acids.

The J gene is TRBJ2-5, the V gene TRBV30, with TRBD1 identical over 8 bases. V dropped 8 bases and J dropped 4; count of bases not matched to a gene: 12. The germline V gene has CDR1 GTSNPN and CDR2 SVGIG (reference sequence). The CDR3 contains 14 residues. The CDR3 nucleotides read TGTGCCGGAAGCGGCGGGACAGGCCCAGAGACCCAGTACTTC. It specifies CAGSGGTGPETQYF.

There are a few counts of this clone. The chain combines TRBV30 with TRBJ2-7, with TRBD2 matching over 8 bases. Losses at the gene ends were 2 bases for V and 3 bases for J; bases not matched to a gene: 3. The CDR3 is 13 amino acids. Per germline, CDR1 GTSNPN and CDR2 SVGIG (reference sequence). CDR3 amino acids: CAWSYSGSYEQYF. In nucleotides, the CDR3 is TGTGCCTGGAGTTACAGCGGGAGCTACGAGCAGTACTTC.

The CDR3 is CASSLVVAGGGANVLTF. The CDR3, as DNA: TGTGCCAGCAGCTTGGTGGTAGCGGGAGGTGGGGCCAACGTCCTGACTTTC. J is TRBJ2-6 and V is TRBV5-6; 10 nucleotides agree with TRBD2. The CDR3 extends over 17 amino acids. From germline, CDR1 is SGHDT and CDR2 YYEEEE. The ends lost 0 bases at V and 3 bases at J; junction bases unmatched: 3. Full variable domain (outside the CDR3, taken from reference TRBV5-6 and TRBJ2-6): DAGVTQSPTHLIKTRGQQVTLRCSPKSGHDTVSWYQQALGQGPQFIFQYYEEEERQRGNFPDRFSGHQFPNYSSELNVNALLLGDSALYLCASSLVVAGGGANVLTFGAGSRLTVL.